This T cell receptor (beta chain) comes out of a study of cytotoxic CD8 clonotypes in ibrutinib-treated CLL. Study at large: Patient counts were ten to eleven relapsed/refractory, over 14 treatment-naive and about 18 IGHV unmutated.

Points on this clone: Antigen: not known.

General observations from the study: Clonality measured at baseline exceeded age-matched healthy donors, tracking circulating CD8+ T-cell counts. Timing of sampling differed between sustained-remission and progressing patients. The public clonotypes identified were infrequent and showed contraction or stability on treatment.

Profiling relied on immunoSEQ multiplex PCR, and the TCRdb table lists in-frame clones only, not all of them. This table has approximately 150,000 clones, approximately 91% appearing once. The CDR3 spans 14 residues. Germline V CDR1 and CDR2: SGHRS, YFSETQ. Trimming removed 6 bases from V and 6 bases from J; junction bases left unmatched: 8. The V call is TRBV5-1, the J call TRBJ2-2, with 7 bases identical to TRBD1. The material was PBMCs, obtained at disease progression, from a patient treated with ibrutinib. This sequence originates from a human donor with chronic lymphocytic leukemia. CDR3 loop: CASMLVQGAGELFF. CDR3 coding DNA: TGCGCCAGCATGCTGGTGCAGGGGGCCGGGGAGCTGTTTTTT.